Below are 15 T cell receptor beta chains sequenced from a single sample in a study of vaccination and CD4 T cells after COVID-19 (dated by TCRdb to between 2022 and 2023). This sample's treatment or condition label indicates: roughly 10-day PBMC culture with coronavirus spike peptide pools or control peptides (ViraFEST assay). The library was built by means of PCR. The data were produced on an Illumina iSeq 100. TCR sequencing of DNA from cultured CD4+ T cells used the Oncomine TCR Beta short-read assay at the Johns Hopkins FTIC core. TCRdb ran its own pipeline on the public reads, namely fastp trimming at Q25 and MiXCR clone calling, and kept in-frame beta chains. Every distinct CDR3 protein forms one entry, paired with its most common genes and DNA. The sample has approximately 20,000 distinct CDR3 sequences on record, more than 50% of them singletons. The biggest ten clones account for approximately 17% of the sample.

For these receptors, no antigen is known. This specimen consisted of CD4+ T cells from blood, cultured in vitro, obtained before SARS-CoV-2 vaccination. These receptors came from a human donor who had recovered from COVID-19.

The V and J genes are TRBV15 and TRBJ1-2, with 7 bases matching TRBD1. Germline CDR1 is LNHNV and CDR2 is YYDKDF (reference sequence). This CDR3 contains 15 residues. V dropped 3 bases and J dropped 4; count of bases not matched to a gene: 8. The CDR3 here is CATSRSAGQSYGYTF. CDR3 nucleotide sequence: TGTGCCACCAGCAGGTCCGCGGGACAGAGCTATGGCTACACCTTC.

CDR3 in amino acids: CASSHLGRNNYGYTF. In DNA, the CDR3 is TGTGCCAGCAGTCACCTGGGGAGAAACAACTATGGCTACACCTTC. This chain joins TRBV6-1 and TRBJ1-2, with unresolved D. This CDR3 has 15 amino acids. Germline V gives CDR1 MNHNS, CDR2 SASEGT. Trimming left V 5 bases short and J 2 bases short, with 15 bases between.

To note about this clonotype: The junction and the germline gene differ at one end; a read error may be behind it. This rearrangement joins TRBV7-2 to TRBJ2-7; 8 bases are shared with TRBD2. The CDR3 covers 13 residues. Germline CDR1 is SGHTA and CDR2 is FQGNSA. The CDR3 DNA is TGTGCCAGCAGCCGCACGACTACTAGCGGTGCGGGCTTC. Translated: CASSRTTTSGAGF.

The chain carries TRBV29-1 and TRBJ2-2, with D maybe TRBD1 (7 bases). Trimming removed 1 base at V and 5 bases at J, with 14 bases between. In germline, CDR1 is SQVTM, CDR2 ANQGSEA. The CDR3 has 15 amino acids. The DNA for the CDR3 is TGCAGCGTTGAAGGTGGAGGGGGCGTTACCGGGGAGCTGTTTTTT. It codes for CSVEGGGGVTGELFF.

This clonotype was seen more than once but under ten times. J is TRBJ1-5 and V is TRBV6-1, with D perhaps TRBD1 (6 bases). CDR1 is MNHNS and CDR2 is SASEGT in the germline V gene. With 2 bases removed from V and 7 bases from J, the gap between germline ends came to 15 bases. The CDR3 loop spans 15 amino acids. This CDR3 is CASSENRQVAQPQHF. The CDR3 DNA is TGTGCCAGCAGTGAAAATCGACAGGTAGCCCAGCCCCAGCATTTT.

J is TRBJ2-5 and V is TRBV20-1, with D possibly TRBD2 on 6 matching bases. This CDR3 region has 12 residues. Germline-derived CDR1 and CDR2 are DFQATT and SNEGSKA (reference sequence). Deletions cut 5 bases from V and 5 bases from J, with 12 bases between. CDR3 protein: CSAWGERETQYF. In DNA, the CDR3 is TGCAGTGCTTGGGGGGAACGGGAGACCCAGTACTTC.

This clonotype was observed a few times. The chain combines TRBV15 with TRBJ2-7, with unresolved D. V gave up 0 bases and J gave up 10 bases, with 13 bases separating them. The CDR3 has 13 amino acids. CDR1 and CDR2 from the germline V gene are LNHNV and YYDKDF (reference sequence). The CDR3 DNA follows: TGTGCCACCAGCAGAGATTTGTATGCATCACAGTACTTC. This encodes CATSRDLYASQYF. The full variable domain, completed using reference TRBV15 and TRBJ2-7, is DAMVIQNPRYQVTQFGKPVTLSCSQTLNHNVMYWYQQKSSQAPKLLFHYYDKDFNNEADTPDNFQSRRPNTSFCFLDIRSPGLGDTAMYLCATSRDLYASQYFGPGTRLTVT.

The chain joins TRBV6-5 to TRBJ1-1, with TRBD1 as a possible D gene (5 bases). This CDR3 is built from 14 residues. Trimming left V 2 bases short and J 2 bases short, with 9 bases between. From germline, CDR1 is MNHEY and CDR2 SVGAGI. CDR3: CASSYSGGNTEAFF. CDR3 in DNA: TGTGCCAGCAGTTACAGCGGGGGAAACACTGAAGCTTTCTTT.

The chain uses TRBV7-2 and TRBJ1-1, with D unresolved. Looked up from germline, CDR1 is SGHTA and CDR2 is FQGNSA. V gave up 1 base and J gave up 7 bases, with 10 bases separating them. CDR3 length: 13 residues. The CDR3 region has the DNA TGTGCCAGCAGCTTAGTAGTCGACCTTGAAGCTTTCTTT. Its translation is CASSLVVDLEAFF.

The chain recombines TRBV6-2 or TRBV6-3 with TRBJ1-5; D might be TRBD1 (5 bases). Germline-derived CDR1 and CDR2 are MNHEY and SVGEGT. V was clipped by 10 bases and J by 2 bases, with 9 bases between them. This CDR3 contains 12 residues. The CDR3 DNA sequence: TGTGCCACCGCGGGGGGCAATCAGCCCCAGCATTTT. Its protein is CATAGGNQPQHF.

This clonotype was seen only a few times. The chain recombines TRBV15 with TRBJ1-1, with D unresolved. Germline V gene data show CDR1 as LNHNV and CDR2 as YYDKDF (reference sequence). V lost 0 bases and J lost 3, with 11 bases in between. This CDR3 region has 15 residues. The CDR3 sequence: CATSRDFARYTEAFF. In DNA, the CDR3 is TGTGCCACCAGCAGAGATTTCGCCAGATACACTGAAGCTTTCTTT.

The V call is TRBV4-1, the J call TRBJ2-7, with D possibly TRBD1 on 6 matching bases. V was cut by 5 bases and J by 6 bases, with 17 bases left in between. The germline gives CDR1 MGHRA, CDR2 YSYEKL. The CDR3 is 14 amino acids. CDR3 sequence reads: CASSNREWASEQYF. The CDR3 DNA reads as TGCGCCAGCAGCAACAGGGAGTGGGCCAGCGAGCAGTACTTC.

This clonotype is a singleton in its sample. The chain is built from TRBV5-1 and TRBJ1-1; D is uncertain. This CDR3 has 14 residues. Germline V lookup: CDR1 SGHRS, CDR2 YFSETQ. V was cut by 4 bases and J by 1 base, with 11 bases left in between. Written as DNA, the CDR3 is TGCGCCAGCAGCACAGAACCGGGGAACACTGAAGCTTTCTTT. Encoded protein: CASSTEPGNTEAFF.

As regards this clonotype: The junction departs from the called germline gene at one end, perhaps through a read error. The chain is built from TRBV7-2 and TRBJ1-1, with D possibly TRBD1 on 6 matching bases. Per germline, CDR1 SGHTA and CDR2 FQGNSA. This CDR3 spans 19 amino acids. The CDR3 coding sequence is TGTGCCAGCGGCTTAGTATTCGGGGGGCAGACAGTCGGGGGCACTGAAGCTTTCTTT. Translation gives CASGLVFGGQTVGGTEAFF.

V is TRBV5-6 and J is TRBJ2-3; 15 nucleotides agree with TRBD2. Trimming at V came to 4 bases and at J to 10 bases, leaving 10 bases not matched to a gene. CDR3 size: 16 residues. Germline lookup yields CDR1 SGHDT and CDR2 YYEEEE. CDR3 DNA sequence: TGTGCCAGCAGCGTGTGGACTAGCGGGAGGGCCAGAGCGCAGTATTTT. Protein: CASSVWTSGRARAQYF. The full variable domain, completed using reference TRBV5-6 and TRBJ2-3, is DAGVTQSPTHLIKTRGQQVTLRCSPKSGHDTVSWYQQALGQGPQFIFQYYEEEERQRGNFPDRFSGHQFPNYSSELNVNALLLGDSALYLCASSVWTSGRARAQYFGPGTRLTVL.